These 27 T cell receptor beta chains originate from one sample sequenced in a study of cytomegalovirus exposure and HLA in healthy donors. The primer mix had 60 Vbeta and 13 Jbeta primers. The data were produced by immunoSEQ multiplex PCR, yet TCRdb's version contains in-frame clones alone and is incomplete. The table includes approximately 130,000 clones, 84% detected once. Sequenced sample: PBMCs. The receptors come from a man between 50 and 59 years old in good health and CMV-seronegative.

The gene calls are TRBV19 and TRBJ2-1, with D tentatively TRBD1 (6 bases). Germline V gene data show CDR1 as LNHDA and CDR2 as SQIVND (reference sequence). The V and J ends lost 4 bases and 3 bases respectively, with 22 bases between them. The CDR3 consists of 18 residues. Here the CDR3 reads CASSTPDSFRAYYNEQFF. The CDR3 DNA reads as TGTGCCAGTAGTACCCCGGACAGTTTTCGGGCCTACTACAATGAGCAGTTCTTC. Full variable domain (rest looked up from reference TRBV19 and TRBJ2-1): DGGITQSPKYLFRKEGQNVTLSCEQNLNHDAMYWYRQDPGQGLRLIYYSQIVNDFQKGDIAEGYSVSREKKESFPLTVTSAQKNPTAFYLCASSTPDSFRAYYNEQFFGPGTRLTVL.

The chain couples TRBV5-1 to TRBJ2-7; D may be TRBD2 (6 bases). Trimming shortened V by 4 bases and J by 5 bases, and 16 bases separated the two germline ends. Germline V gene sequence: CDR1 SGHRS, CDR2 YFSETQ. This CDR3 is built from 14 residues. The CDR3: CASSPSSGYNEQYF. The CDR3 DNA is TGCGCCAGCAGCCCCTCCAGCGGGTACAACGAGCAGTACTTC.

The sample holds a few counts of this clone. The rearrangement links TRBV13 to TRBJ2-7; the match to TRBD1 covers 7 bases. Germline CDR1 is PRHDT and CDR2 is FYEKMQ (reference sequence). CDR3 size: 14 residues. With V trimmed by 4 bases and J by 4 bases, 7 bases remained unmatched. This chain's CDR3 is CASSSDRLEYEQYF. DNA for the CDR3: TGTGCCAGCAGCTCGGACAGGTTGGAGTACGAGCAGTACTTC.

V and J are TRBV30 and TRBJ2-2, with a tentative D call TRBD1 (6 bases). Germline values: CDR1 GTSNPN, CDR2 SVGIG (reference sequence). Trimming took off 7 bases at V and 0 bases at J, with 15 bases between the two ends. CDR3 size: 15 residues. The CDR3 region has the DNA TGTGCCTCTGCCGTGGGGACATCGAACACCGGGGAGCTGTTTTTT. This encodes CASAVGTSNTGELFF.

This rearrangement joins TRBV30 to TRBJ1-5; 8 nucleotides agree with TRBD1. The germline gives CDR1 GTSNPN, CDR2 SVGIG (reference sequence). The V segment lost 0 bases and the J segment 2 bases; nucleotides outside the gene matches: 9. CDR3 length equals 17 residues. CDR3 amino acids: CAWSVGTGLLGNQPQHF. CDR3 coding DNA: TGTGCCTGGAGTGTAGGGACAGGTCTTTTAGGCAATCAGCCCCAGCATTTT.

The chain joins TRBV7-9 to TRBJ1-2, with no clear D. Trimming cost V 2 bases and J 0 bases, with 7 bases left between them. This CDR3 region has 14 residues. Germline V gene data show CDR1 as SEHNR and CDR2 as FQNEAQ (reference sequence). CDR3 sequence: CASSLSGANYGYTF. CDR3 DNA sequence: TGTGCCAGCAGCTTAAGTGGAGCTAACTATGGCTACACCTTC.

The CDR3 DNA sequence: TGTGCCAGCAGCTCCAGACAGGGCAGCAACGAGCAGTACTTC. Translated: CASSSRQGSNEQYF. The V gene is TRBV7-9, the J gene TRBJ2-7; 7 positions match TRBD1. Looked up from germline, CDR1 is SEHNR and CDR2 is FQNEAQ (reference sequence). With V trimmed by 4 bases and J by 5 bases, 8 bases remained unmatched. The CDR3 runs to 14 residues.

This chain joins TRBV6-4 and TRBJ2-1; TRBD1 agrees at 8 bases. Germline trimming cut 3 bases from V and 2 bases from J; bases unmatched to any gene: 3. The CDR3 is 15 residues long. Germline V gene sequence: CDR1 MRHNA, CDR2 SNTAGT. DNA for the CDR3: TGTGCCAGCAGTGAAATGACAGGGGCCTACAATGAGCAGTTCTTC. This sequence encodes CASSEMTGAYNEQFF.

The genes are TRBV19 and TRBJ1-2, with 7 bases lining up with TRBD1. J lost 4 bases, V lost 4 bases, and 6 bases had no gene match. Germline CDR1 is LNHDA and CDR2 is SQIVND (reference sequence). This CDR3 spans 14 amino acids. The chain's CDR3 is CASSKSTGTYGYTF. As DNA, the CDR3 is TGTGCCAGTAGTAAATCGACAGGGACCTATGGCTACACCTTC.

V and J are TRBV7-2 and TRBJ1-2; 7 nucleotides line up with TRBD1. The CDR3 loop spans 14 amino acids. The ends lost 3 bases at V and 7 bases at J; junction bases unmatched: 8. The germline V gene encodes CDR1 SGHTA and CDR2 FQGNSA. Written as DNA, the CDR3 is TGTGCCAGCAGCTTTACCCGGACAGGCGGTGGCTACACCTTC. It encodes CASSFTRTGGGYTF.

The genes are TRBV30 and TRBJ2-7, with D perhaps TRBD2 (5 bases). V was trimmed by 1 base and J by 4 bases, leaving 8 bases between them. The CDR3 totals 12 residues. Per germline, CDR1 GTSNPN and CDR2 SVGIG (reference sequence). This CDR3 reads CAWSDGLYEQYF. CDR3 DNA: TGTGCCTGGAGTGACGGACTGTACGAGCAGTACTTC.

The count of this clone is one. This chain uses TRBV5-4 with TRBJ2-3; D is ambiguous. The CDR3 is 16 residues long. CDR1 is SGHNT, CDR2 YYREEE, per germline (reference sequence). V shed 0 bases and J shed 0 bases, with 11 bases lying between them. The CDR3 protein is CASSLERDTSTDTQYF. The CDR3 DNA follows: TGTGCCAGCAGCTTGGAACGCGACACCAGCACAGATACGCAGTATTTT.

As DNA, the CDR3 is TGTGCCTGGAGTGGAGGCGGGGGGGGTGAGCAGTTCTTC. Protein sequence: CAWSGGGGGEQFF. V usage is TRBV30 and J usage is TRBJ2-1; 9 bases match TRBD2. J lost 9 bases, V lost 1 base, and 4 bases had no gene match. CDR1 is GTSNPN and CDR2 is SVGIG in the germline V gene (reference sequence). The CDR3 extends over 13 amino acids.

CDR3 DNA sequence: TGTGCCAGCAGCTTAGCGTTGGCAACAGGGGATGGCTACACCTTC. This encodes CASSLALATGDGYTF. This rearrangement joins TRBV7-9 to TRBJ1-2, with 7 bases that match TRBD1. The CDR3 spans 15 residues. Per the germline V gene, CDR1 is SEHNR and CDR2 is FQNEAQ (reference sequence). Trimming took 0 bases from V and 6 from J; bases not matched to a gene: 7.

The V gene is TRBV5-5, the J gene TRBJ1-4; D is possibly TRBD1 (6 bases). The CDR3 extends over 14 amino acids. The V gene lost 4 bases and the J gene lost 1 base, with 8 bases spanning the gap. Looked up from germline, CDR1 is SGHKS and CDR2 is YYEKEE (reference sequence). CDR3 amino acids: CASSLGGTNEKLFF. The CDR3 DNA reads TGTGCCAGCAGCCTAGGGGGAACTAATGAAAAACTGTTTTTT.

This clone was recorded only once. The J gene is TRBJ2-2, the V gene TRBV4-1; D possibly corresponds to TRBD1 (5 bases). CDR1 is MGHRA and CDR2 is YSYEKL in the germline V gene. The V end was cut by 4 bases, the J end by 7 bases, with 16 bases between. This CDR3 contains 15 residues. CDR3 coding DNA: TGCGCCAGCAGCCCCCCCAGGGCTAAAAACGGGGAGCTGTTTTTT. Translating it yields CASSPPRAKNGELFF.

The gene calls are TRBV2 and TRBJ1-4; 9 positions match TRBD1. From germline, CDR1 is SNHLY and CDR2 FYNNEI. The trim removed 3 bases at V and 0 bases at J, leaving 5 bases unmatched. This CDR3 region has 17 residues. This CDR3 reads CASSDRDRATTNEKLFF. As DNA, the CDR3 is TGTGCCAGCAGTGATAGGGACAGGGCAACAACTAATGAAAAACTGTTTTTT.

As regards this clone: This sample includes further DNA sequences coding for the same CDR3. The chain is built from TRBV30 and TRBJ1-1; possibly TRBD1 for D (5 bases). The V end lost 0 bases, the J end lost 4 bases, and 9 bases lay between the germline ends. The germline V gene encodes CDR1 GTSNPN and CDR2 SVGIG (reference sequence). The CDR3 is made up of 13 amino acids. This chain's CDR3 is CAWSVMGGTEAFF. The CDR3 coding sequence is TGTGCCTGGAGTGTAATGGGGGGCACTGAAGCTTTCTTT.

This rearrangement joins TRBV6-1 to TRBJ2-3; D is undetermined. This CDR3 is 12 amino acids long. Germline assignment: CDR1 MNHNS and CDR2 SASEGT. Deletions cut 3 bases from V and 1 base from J, with 2 bases between. In DNA, the CDR3 is TGTGCCAGCAGTGACGGCACAGATACGCAGTATTTT. Residues: CASSDGTDTQYF.

CDR3 nucleotides: TGTGCCAGCAGTTTATACAGGGGAGGCGGCTACACCTTC. Translating gives CASSLYRGGGYTF. This rearrangement joins TRBV27 to TRBJ1-2, with 7 bases fitting TRBD1. CDR3 length: 13 residues. CDR1 is MNHEY, CDR2 SMNVEV, per germline (reference sequence). V shed 1 base and J 8 bases; nucleotides not matched to a gene: 4.

This chain links TRBV5-3 with TRBJ2-3, with 11 bases matching TRBD2. TRBV5-3 is assigned to the ORF class and has an uncertain function. The trim removed 4 bases at V and 3 bases at J, leaving 7 bases unmatched. CDR3 length: 16 amino acids. CDR3 amino acids: CARSTRRLAGTDTQYF. The DNA for the CDR3 is TGTGCCAGAAGCACCCGGCGACTAGCGGGGACAGATACGCAGTATTTT.

The chain carries TRBV5-5 and TRBJ2-7; maybe TRBD1 (5 bases). Germline-derived CDR1 and CDR2 are SGHKS and YYEKEE (reference sequence). The V and J ends lost 0 bases and 2 bases respectively, with 15 bases between them. The CDR3 length is 16 residues. The CDR3 protein is CASSLEDPRDPYEQYF. DNA for the CDR3: TGTGCCAGCAGCTTGGAGGACCCCAGGGATCCCTACGAGCAGTACTTC.

This clone was counted once. V usage is TRBV6-1 and J usage is TRBJ1-4; 9 nucleotides line up with TRBD1. The germline CDR1 and CDR2 sequences are MNHNS and SASEGT. The CDR3 covers 15 residues. The trim removed 4 bases at V and 8 bases at J, leaving 8 bases unmatched. Here the CDR3 reads CASSVGTGLEEKLFF. Written as DNA, the CDR3 is TGTGCCAGCAGTGTCGGGACAGGGCTCGAGGAAAAACTGTTTTTT.

The chain links TRBV29-1 to TRBJ1-5; a possible D gene is TRBD1 (5 bases). V was pared by 4 bases and J by 1 base, with 17 bases between. Germline loops: CDR1 SQVTM, CDR2 ANQGSEA. The CDR3 contains 16 residues. The CDR3 coding sequence is TGCAGCGTTGCAGGAGGGGCCCTTGGGAGCAATCAGCCCCAGCATTTT. It codes for CSVAGGALGSNQPQHF.

This chain connects TRBV6-6 to TRBJ2-7; D is unresolved. Trimming left V 0 bases short and J 3 bases short, with 9 bases between. The CDR3 spans 14 residues. CDR1 is MNHNY, CDR2 SVGAGI, per germline (reference sequence). CDR3 loop: CASSYSSGYYEQYF. The CDR3 bases are TGTGCCAGCAGTTACTCGTCAGGTTACTACGAGCAGTACTTC.

The chain uses TRBV19 and TRBJ1-2; D gene uncertain. This CDR3 region has 14 residues. Germline loops: CDR1 LNHDA, CDR2 SQIVND (reference sequence). The V end was cut by 6 bases, the J end by 2 bases, with 13 bases between. This CDR3 reads CASSGSLLNYGYTF. The CDR3 coding sequence is TGTGCCAGTAGCGGGAGTCTCTTAAACTATGGCTACACCTTC.

The chain joins TRBV5-6 to TRBJ1-5; a weak D match, TRBD1 (5 bases). Trimming cost V 1 base and J 11 bases, with 25 bases left between them. CDR3 length: 17 residues. Germline CDR1 is SGHDT and CDR2 is YYEEEE. DNA for the CDR3: TGTGCCAGCAGCTTGTGGATTCGTAGGGCAGGGTTAAGAGCCCAGCATTTT. The encoded protein is CASSLWIRRAGLRAQHF.